The next 8 T cell receptor beta chains were all read from a single sample in a study. TCRdb re-called the 5' RACE reads through MiXCR, storing one row per CDR3 protein. Counted here are under 7,000 distinct CDR3 sequences, around 36% occurring once; the ten biggest clones make up roughly 6%. Sequenced input: naive CD4+ T cells sorted from a lymph node. Subset here: naive CD4+ T cells, CD4+CD45RA+CD25-. The source of these receptors is a female donor with breast cancer.

V is TRBV7-9 and J is TRBJ2-7, with D possibly matching TRBD1 (6 bases). Trimming stripped 0 bases from V and 6 bases from J, with 6 bases between. This CDR3 spans 12 amino acids. Per germline, CDR1 SEHNR and CDR2 FQNEAQ (reference sequence). The CDR3 bases are TGTGCCAGCAGCTTAGCACAGGGCGAGCAGTACGTC. Translated, it gives CASSLAQGEQYV.

This clonotype ranks as medium-sized. This chain uses TRBV28 with TRBJ2-4; D perhaps matches TRBD1 (6 bases). Looked up from germline, CDR1 is MDHEN and CDR2 is SYDVKM. V was pared by 5 bases and J by 4 bases, with 9 bases between. The CDR3 is made up of 13 amino acids. The CDR3 coding sequence is TGTGCCAGCAGTCAGGGGATTAAAAACATTCAGTACTTC. As protein: CASSQGIKNIQYF.

DNA of the CDR3: TGTGCCAGCAGCTTGGGACAGGGGGGCGAGCAGTACTTC. This encodes CASSLGQGGEQYF. V and J are TRBV7-3 and TRBJ2-7, with TRBD1 identical over 11 bases. The CDR3 spans 13 residues. In germline, CDR1 is SGHTA, CDR2 FQGTGA. J lost 6 bases, V lost 3 bases, and 1 base had no gene match.

This clonotype was counted a few times. V usage is TRBV12-3 or TRBV12-4 and J usage is TRBJ2-1; 7 bases align to TRBD2. The CDR3 extends over 15 amino acids. V was pared by 3 bases and J by 5 bases, with 7 bases of the junction left unmatched. The CDR3 loop reads CASSLGTTLDNEQFF. For the CDR3, the DNA is TGTGCCAGCAGTTTGGGGACTACCCTCGACAATGAGCAGTTCTTC.

The chain is built from TRBV6-5 and TRBJ2-1, with 13 bases identical to TRBD2. With 2 bases clipped from V and 9 bases from J, the junction kept 19 bases outside the gene matches. This CDR3 region has 20 residues. CDR1 is MNHEY, CDR2 SVGAGI, per germline. The CDR3 coding sequence is TGTGCCAGCAGTTACAATTCCACTCCCGGGACTAGCGGGGTGGTGGGTGAGCAGTTCTTC. The encoded protein is CASSYNSTPGTSGVVGEQFF.

This clonotype was seen a few times. The chain links TRBV18 to TRBJ1-6; D perhaps matches TRBD1 (5 bases). The germline CDR1 and CDR2 sequences are KGHSH and LQKENI. The V end was cut by 2 bases, the J end by 5 bases, with 10 bases between. The CDR3 totals 15 residues. For the CDR3, the DNA is TGTGCCAGCTCACCAGGCGGGGGGGATAATTCACCCCTCCACTTT. Translation gives CASSPGGGDNSPLHF.

On this clonotype itself: Being one base from a much bigger clone, this may be a read error. The J gene is TRBJ2-7, the V gene TRBV7-2, with 7 bases that match TRBD2. Looked up from germline, CDR1 is SGHTA and CDR2 is FQGNSA. The J segment lost 4 bases and the V segment lost 8 bases, leaving 8 bases of the junction unmatched. CDR3 length: 13 residues. The CDR3 protein is CASAPGLSYEQYF. CDR3 DNA sequence: TGTGCCAGCGCCCCGGGACTATCGTACGAGCAGTACTTC.

In its sample, this clonotype is medium-sized. The J gene is TRBJ1-3, the V gene TRBV20-1; 10 positions match TRBD1. The CDR3 is made up of 15 amino acids. The trim removed 2 bases at V and 4 bases at J, leaving 5 bases unmatched. Germline assignment: CDR1 DFQATT and CDR2 SNEGSKA (reference sequence). The CDR3 region is CSARPRQGAGNTIYF. The CDR3 DNA is TGCAGTGCTAGACCTAGACAGGGGGCGGGAAACACCATATATTTT.